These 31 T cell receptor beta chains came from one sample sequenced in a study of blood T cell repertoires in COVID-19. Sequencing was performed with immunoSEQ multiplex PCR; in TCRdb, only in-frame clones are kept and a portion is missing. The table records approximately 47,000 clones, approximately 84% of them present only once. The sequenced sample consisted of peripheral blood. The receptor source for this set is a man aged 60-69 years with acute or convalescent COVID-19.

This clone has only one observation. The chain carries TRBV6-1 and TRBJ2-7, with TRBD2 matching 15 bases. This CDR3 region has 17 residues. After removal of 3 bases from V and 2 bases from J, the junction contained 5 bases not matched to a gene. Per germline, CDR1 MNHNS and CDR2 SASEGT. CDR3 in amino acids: CASSEGTSGGPPYEQYF. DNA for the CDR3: TGTGCCAGCAGTGAGGGGACTAGCGGGGGGCCTCCCTACGAGCAGTACTTC.

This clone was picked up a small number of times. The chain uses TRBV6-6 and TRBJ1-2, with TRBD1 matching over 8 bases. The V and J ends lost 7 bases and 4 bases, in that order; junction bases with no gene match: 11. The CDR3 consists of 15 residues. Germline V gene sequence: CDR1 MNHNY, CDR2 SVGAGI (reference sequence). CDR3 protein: CASTPGQGRIYGYTF. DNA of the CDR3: TGTGCCAGCACTCCCGGACAGGGAAGGATCTATGGCTACACCTTC.

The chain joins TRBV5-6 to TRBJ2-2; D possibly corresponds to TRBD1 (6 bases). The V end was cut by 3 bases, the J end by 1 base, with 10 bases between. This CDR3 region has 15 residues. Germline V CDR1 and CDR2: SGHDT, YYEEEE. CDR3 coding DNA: TGTGCCAGCAGCTATACAGGGTGGAACACCGGGGAGCTGTTTTTT. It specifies CASSYTGWNTGELFF.

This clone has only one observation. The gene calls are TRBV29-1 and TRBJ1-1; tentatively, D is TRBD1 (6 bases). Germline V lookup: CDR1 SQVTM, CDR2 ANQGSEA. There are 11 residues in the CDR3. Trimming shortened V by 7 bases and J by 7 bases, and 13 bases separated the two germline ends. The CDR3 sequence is CSAQDRIEAFF. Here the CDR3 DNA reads TGCAGCGCCCAGGACAGAATTGAAGCTTTCTTT.

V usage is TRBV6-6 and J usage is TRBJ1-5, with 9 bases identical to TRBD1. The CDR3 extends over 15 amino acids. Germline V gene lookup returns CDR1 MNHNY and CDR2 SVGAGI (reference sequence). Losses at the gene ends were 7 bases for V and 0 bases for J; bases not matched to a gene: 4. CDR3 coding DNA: TGTGCCAGCAAGGGACAGGGTAATAGCAATCAGCCCCAGCATTTT. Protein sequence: CASKGQGNSNQPQHF.

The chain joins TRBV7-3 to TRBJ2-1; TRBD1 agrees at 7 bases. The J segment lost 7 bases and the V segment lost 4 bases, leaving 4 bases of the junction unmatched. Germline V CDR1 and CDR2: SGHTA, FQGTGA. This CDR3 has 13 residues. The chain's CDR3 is CASSSTTGNEQFF. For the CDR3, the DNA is TGTGCCAGCAGCTCGACGACAGGGAATGAGCAGTTCTTC.

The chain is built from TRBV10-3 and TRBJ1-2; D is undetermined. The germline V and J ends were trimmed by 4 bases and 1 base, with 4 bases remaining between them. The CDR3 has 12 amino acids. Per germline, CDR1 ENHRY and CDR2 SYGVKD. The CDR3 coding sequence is TGTGCCATCAGTGTAGATAACTATGGCTACACCTTC. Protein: CAISVDNYGYTF.

The DNA for the CDR3 is TGTGCCAGCAGCGCGGGACAGGGGTTGGGCACTGAAGCTTTCTTT. This sequence encodes CASSAGQGLGTEAFF. The chain combines TRBV9 with TRBJ1-1, with TRBD1 matching 10 bases. Trimming took 3 bases from V and 4 from J; bases not matched to a gene: 6. The CDR3 contains 15 residues. Germline V gene data show CDR1 as SGDLS and CDR2 as YYNGEE. Supplemented by reference TRBV9 and TRBJ1-1, the full variable domain reads DSGVTQTPKHLITATGQRVTLRCSPRSGDLSVYWYQQSLDQGLQFLIQYYNGEERAKGNILERFSAQQFPDLHSELNLSSLELGDSALYFCASSAGQGLGTEAFFGQGTRLTVV.

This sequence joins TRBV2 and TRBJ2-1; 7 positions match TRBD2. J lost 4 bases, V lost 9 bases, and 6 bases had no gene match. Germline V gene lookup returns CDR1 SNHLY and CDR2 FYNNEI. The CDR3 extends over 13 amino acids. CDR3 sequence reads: CARRRGRYNEQFF. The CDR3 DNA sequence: TGTGCCAGGCGGCGGGGGAGATACAATGAGCAGTTCTTC.

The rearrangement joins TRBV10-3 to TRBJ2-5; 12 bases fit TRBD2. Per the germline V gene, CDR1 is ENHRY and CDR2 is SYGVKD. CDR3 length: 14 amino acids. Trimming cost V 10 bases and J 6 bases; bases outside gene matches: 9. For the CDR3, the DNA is TGTGCCACTTCACTAGCGGGGGGTGGTAAGACCCAGTACTTC. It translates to CATSLAGGGKTQYF.

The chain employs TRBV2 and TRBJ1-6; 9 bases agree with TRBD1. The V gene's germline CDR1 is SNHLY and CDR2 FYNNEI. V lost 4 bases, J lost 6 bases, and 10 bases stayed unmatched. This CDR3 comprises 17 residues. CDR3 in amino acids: CASSGVTGGASNSPLHF. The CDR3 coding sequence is TGTGCCAGCAGTGGTGTCACAGGGGGCGCCTCTAATTCACCCCTCCACTTT.

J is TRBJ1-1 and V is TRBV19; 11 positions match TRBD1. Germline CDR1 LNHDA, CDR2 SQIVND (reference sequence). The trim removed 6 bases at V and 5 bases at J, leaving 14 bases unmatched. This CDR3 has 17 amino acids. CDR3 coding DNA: TGTGCCAGTAGACGGACAGGGGGCGGGCGAGTTGAGACTGAAGCTTTCTTT. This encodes CASRRTGGGRVETEAFF.

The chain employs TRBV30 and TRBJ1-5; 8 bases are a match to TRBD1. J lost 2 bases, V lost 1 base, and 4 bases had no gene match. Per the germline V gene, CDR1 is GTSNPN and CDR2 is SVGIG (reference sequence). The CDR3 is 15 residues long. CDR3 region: CAWSGQGKGNQPQHF. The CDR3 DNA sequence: TGTGCCTGGAGTGGACAGGGGAAAGGCAATCAGCCCCAGCATTTT. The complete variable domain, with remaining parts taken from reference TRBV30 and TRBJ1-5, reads SQTIHQWPATLVQPVGSPLSLECTVEGTSNPNLYWYRQAAGRGLQLLFYSVGIGQISSEVPQNLSASRPQDRQFILSSKKLLLSDSGFYLCAWSGQGKGNQPQHFGDGTRLSIL.

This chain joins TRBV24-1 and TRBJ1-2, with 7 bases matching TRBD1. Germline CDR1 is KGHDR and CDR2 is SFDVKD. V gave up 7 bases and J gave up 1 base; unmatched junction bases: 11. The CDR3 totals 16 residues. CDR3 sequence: CATSAGTVAVNYGYTF. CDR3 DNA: TGTGCCACCAGCGCCGGGACAGTAGCGGTTAACTATGGCTACACCTTC.

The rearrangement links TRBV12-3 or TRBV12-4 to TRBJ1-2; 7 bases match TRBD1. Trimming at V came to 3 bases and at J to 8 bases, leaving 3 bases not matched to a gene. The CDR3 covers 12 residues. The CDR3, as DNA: TGTGCCAGCAGTTTGACAGGGAGAGGCTACACCTTC. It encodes CASSLTGRGYTF.

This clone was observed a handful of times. The CDR3 protein is CASSDRWAIEQFF. CDR3 nucleotides: TGTGCCAGCAGTGATAGATGGGCGATTGAGCAGTTCTTC. The chain is built from TRBV25-1 and TRBJ2-1; D remains ambiguous. CDR3 length equals 13 residues. V lost 3 bases and J lost 9, with 12 bases in between. Germline lookup yields CDR1 MGHDK and CDR2 SYGVNS.

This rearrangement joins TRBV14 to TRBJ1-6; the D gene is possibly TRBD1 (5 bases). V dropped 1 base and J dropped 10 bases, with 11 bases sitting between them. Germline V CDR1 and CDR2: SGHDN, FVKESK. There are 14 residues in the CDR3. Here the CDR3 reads CASSQGGEDSPLHF. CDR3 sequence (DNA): TGTGCCAGCAGCCAAGGGGGGGAGGACTCACCCCTCCACTTT.

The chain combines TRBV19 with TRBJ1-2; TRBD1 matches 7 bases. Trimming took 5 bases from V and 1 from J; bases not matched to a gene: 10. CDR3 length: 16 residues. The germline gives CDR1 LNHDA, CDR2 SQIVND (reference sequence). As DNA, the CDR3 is TGTGCCAGTAGTCGGGCAGGGGGTGAGAATAACTATGGCTACACCTTC. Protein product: CASSRAGGENNYGYTF. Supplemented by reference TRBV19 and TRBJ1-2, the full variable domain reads DGGITQSPKYLFRKEGQNVTLSCEQNLNHDAMYWYRQDPGQGLRLIYYSQIVNDFQKGDIAEGYSVSREKKESFPLTVTSAQKNPTAFYLCASSRAGGENNYGYTFGSGTRLTVV.

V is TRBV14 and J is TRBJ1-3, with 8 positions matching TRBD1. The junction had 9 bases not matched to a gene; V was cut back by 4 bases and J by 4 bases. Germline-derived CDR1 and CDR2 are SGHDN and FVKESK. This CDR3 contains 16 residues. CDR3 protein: CASSPLPGQAGNTIYF. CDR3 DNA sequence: TGTGCCAGCAGCCCATTACCGGGACAGGCAGGAAACACCATATATTTT.

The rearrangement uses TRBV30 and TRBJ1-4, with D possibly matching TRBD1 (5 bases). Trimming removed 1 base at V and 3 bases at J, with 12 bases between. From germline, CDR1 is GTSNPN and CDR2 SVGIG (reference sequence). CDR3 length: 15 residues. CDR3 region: CAWSAHGGANEKLFF. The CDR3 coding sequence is TGTGCCTGGAGTGCCCATGGAGGGGCTAATGAAAAACTGTTTTTT.

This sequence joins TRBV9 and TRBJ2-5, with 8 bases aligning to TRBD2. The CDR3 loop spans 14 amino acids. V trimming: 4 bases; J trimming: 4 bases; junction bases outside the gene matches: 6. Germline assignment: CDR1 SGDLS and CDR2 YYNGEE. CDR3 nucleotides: TGTGCCAGCAGCACACCGGGGGGGGCAGAGACCCAGTACTTC. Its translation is CASSTPGGAETQYF.

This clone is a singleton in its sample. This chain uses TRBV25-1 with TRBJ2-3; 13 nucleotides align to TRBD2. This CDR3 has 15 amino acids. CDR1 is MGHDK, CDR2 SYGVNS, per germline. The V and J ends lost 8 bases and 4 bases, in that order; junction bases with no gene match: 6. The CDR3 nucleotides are TGTGCCAGCGCTAGACTAGCGGGGGGCGCAGATACGCAGTATTTT. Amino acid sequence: CASARLAGGADTQYF.

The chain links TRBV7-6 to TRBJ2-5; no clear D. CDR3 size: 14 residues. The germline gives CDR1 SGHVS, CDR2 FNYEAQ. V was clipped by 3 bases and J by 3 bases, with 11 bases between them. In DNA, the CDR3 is TGTGCCAGCAGCTTTCAGTTCACAGAAGAGACCCAGTACTTC. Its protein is CASSFQFTEETQYF.

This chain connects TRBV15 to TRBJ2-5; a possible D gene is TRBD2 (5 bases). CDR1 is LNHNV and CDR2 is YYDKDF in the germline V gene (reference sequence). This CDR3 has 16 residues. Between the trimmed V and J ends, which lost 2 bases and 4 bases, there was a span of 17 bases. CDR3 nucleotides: TGTGCCACCAGCAGAATGACGCCGGGATATGGAGAGACCCAGTACTTC. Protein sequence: CATSRMTPGYGETQYF.

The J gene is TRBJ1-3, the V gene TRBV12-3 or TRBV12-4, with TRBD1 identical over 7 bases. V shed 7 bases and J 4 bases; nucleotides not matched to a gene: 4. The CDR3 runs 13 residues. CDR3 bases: TGTGCCAGCACATTGGGACAGGGAAACACCATATATTTT. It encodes CASTLGQGNTIYF.

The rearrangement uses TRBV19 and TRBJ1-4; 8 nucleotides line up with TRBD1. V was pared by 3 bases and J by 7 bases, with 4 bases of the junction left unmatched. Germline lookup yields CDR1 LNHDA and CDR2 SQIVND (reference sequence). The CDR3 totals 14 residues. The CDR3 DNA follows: TGTGCCAGTAGTATCGGAGGACAGGGTGAAAAACTGTTTTTT. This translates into CASSIGGQGEKLFF.

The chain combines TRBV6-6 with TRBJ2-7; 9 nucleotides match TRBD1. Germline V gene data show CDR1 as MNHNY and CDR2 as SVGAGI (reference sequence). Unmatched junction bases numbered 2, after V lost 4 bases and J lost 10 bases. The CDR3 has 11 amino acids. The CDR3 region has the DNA TGTGCCAGCAGTTTGGGACAGGGTCAGTACTTC. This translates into CASSLGQGQYF.

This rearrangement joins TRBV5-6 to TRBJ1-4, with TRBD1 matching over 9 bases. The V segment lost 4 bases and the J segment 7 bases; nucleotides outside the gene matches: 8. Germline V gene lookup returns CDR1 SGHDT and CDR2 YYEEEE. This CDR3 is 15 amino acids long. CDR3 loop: CASSIPTGGIEKLFF. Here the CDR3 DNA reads TGTGCCAGCAGCATACCGACAGGGGGTATTGAAAAACTGTTTTTT.

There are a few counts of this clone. In nucleotides, the CDR3 is TGTGCCAGCAGCTTAGTTCTAGCGGGGACAGATACGCAGTATTTT. It translates to CASSLVLAGTDTQYF. The chain carries TRBV7-9 and TRBJ2-3, with 9 bases that match TRBD2. CDR3 length: 15 residues. Germline V gives CDR1 SEHNR, CDR2 FQNEAQ (reference sequence). Losses at the gene ends were 1 base for V and 3 bases for J; bases not matched to a gene: 2.

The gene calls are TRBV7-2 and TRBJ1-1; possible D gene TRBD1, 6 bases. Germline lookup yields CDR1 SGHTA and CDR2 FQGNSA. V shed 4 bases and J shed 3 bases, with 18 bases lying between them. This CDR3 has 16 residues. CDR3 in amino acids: CASSSSTGRGHTEAFF. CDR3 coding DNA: TGTGCCAGCAGCTCGTCCACAGGGAGAGGTCACACTGAAGCTTTCTTT.

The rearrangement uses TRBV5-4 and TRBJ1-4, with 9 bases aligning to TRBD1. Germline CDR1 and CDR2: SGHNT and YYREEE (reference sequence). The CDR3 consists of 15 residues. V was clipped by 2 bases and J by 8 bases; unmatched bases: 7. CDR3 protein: CASSLQQGAGEKLFF. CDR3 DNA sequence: TGTGCCAGCAGCTTACAACAGGGGGCTGGGGAAAAACTGTTTTTT.